The 5 T cell receptor beta chains below come from one sample, sequenced in a study of beta chain features in type 1 diabetes. Points from the study as a whole: In all four CD4+ subsets, TCRB CDR3 length was significantly, moderately reduced in type 1 diabetes.

No antigen has been identified for these receptors. Sequenced material consisted of expressed TCRB transcripts (all of the isolated RNA was reverse transcribed). Sequencing used immunoSEQ multiplex PCR; TCRdb keeps in-frame clones, though not all of them. The sample includes 500,000 to 800,000 clones, around an eighth of them seen just once. Material for sequencing was naive CD4+ T cells from blood. The receptor source for this set is a man aged 30 to 45 with type 1 diabetes.

In this sample, this clone turned up a few times. The V gene is TRBV28, the J gene TRBJ2-7; possible D gene TRBD2, 5 bases. Germline V CDR1 and CDR2: MDHEN, SYDVKM. This CDR3 has 14 residues. V shed 5 bases and J shed 0 bases, with 11 bases lying between them. CDR3 protein: CASSQDFISYEQYF. For the CDR3, the DNA is TGTGCCAGCAGTCAGGACTTTATCTCCTACGAGCAGTACTTC.

The chain is built from TRBV29-1 and TRBJ2-1; either TRBD1 or TRBD2 may fit D (6 bases each). This CDR3 spans 13 amino acids. The germline V and J ends were trimmed by 7 bases and 10 bases, with 20 bases remaining between them. Germline CDR1 and CDR2: SQVTM and ANQGSEA. CDR3 DNA sequence: TGCAGCGCCGAAAGGGGGGTGAGTAGGGAGCAGTTCTTC. Translation gives CSAERGVSREQFF.

On this clone itself: Other nucleotide sequences in the sample specify the same CDR3. The J gene is TRBJ1-2, the V gene TRBV30, with D hard to call. The CDR3 loop spans 11 amino acids. CDR1 is GTSNPN and CDR2 is SVGIG in the germline V gene (reference sequence). The germline V and J ends were trimmed by 0 bases and 5 bases, with 4 bases remaining between them. The CDR3 nucleotides read TGTGCCTGGAGTGTCTCTTATGGCTACACCTTC. Encoded protein: CAWSVSYGYTF.

This clone turned up a few times. The chain has TRBV29-1 and TRBJ2-7, with 7 positions matching TRBD1. Germline CDR1 is SQVTM and CDR2 is ANQGSEA. The CDR3 length is 14 residues. Unmatched junction bases numbered 8, after V lost 5 bases and J lost 1 base. The CDR3 reads CSVSTGWESYEQYF. The CDR3 bases are TGCAGCGTTTCGACAGGGTGGGAATCCTACGAGCAGTACTTC.

This clone appeared a few times. The rearrangement joins TRBV7-8 to TRBJ2-1; TRBD2 matches 7 bases. Germline-derived CDR1 and CDR2 are SGHVS and FQNEAQ. This CDR3 is 12 amino acids long. Losses at the gene ends were 5 bases for V and 6 bases for J; bases not matched to a gene: 1. CDR3 loop: CASSRTSNEQFF. The CDR3 bases are TGTGCCAGCAGCCGGACTAGCAATGAGCAGTTCTTC.